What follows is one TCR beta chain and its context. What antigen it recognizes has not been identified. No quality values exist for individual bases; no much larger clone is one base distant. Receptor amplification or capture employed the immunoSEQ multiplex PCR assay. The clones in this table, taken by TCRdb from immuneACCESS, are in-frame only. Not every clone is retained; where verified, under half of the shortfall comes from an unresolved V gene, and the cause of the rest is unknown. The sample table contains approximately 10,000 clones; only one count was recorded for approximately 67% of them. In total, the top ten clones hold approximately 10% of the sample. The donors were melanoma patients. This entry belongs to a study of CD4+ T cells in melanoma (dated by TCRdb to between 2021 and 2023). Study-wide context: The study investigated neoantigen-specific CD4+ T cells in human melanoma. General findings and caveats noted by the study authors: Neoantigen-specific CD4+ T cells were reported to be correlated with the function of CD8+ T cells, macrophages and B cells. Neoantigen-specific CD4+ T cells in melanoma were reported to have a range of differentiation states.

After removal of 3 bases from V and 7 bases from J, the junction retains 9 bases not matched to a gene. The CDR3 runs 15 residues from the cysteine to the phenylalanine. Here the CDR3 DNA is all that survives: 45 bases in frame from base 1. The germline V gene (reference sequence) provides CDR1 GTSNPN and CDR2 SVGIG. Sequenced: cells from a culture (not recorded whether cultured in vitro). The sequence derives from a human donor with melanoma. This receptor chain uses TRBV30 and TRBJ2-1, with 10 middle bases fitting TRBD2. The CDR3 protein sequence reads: CAWRSAGGPGNEQFF. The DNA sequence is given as TGTGCCTGGAGGTCAGCGGGGGGGCCGGGGAATGAGCAGTTCTTC.